The clone carrying this T cell receptor beta chain was detected many times. The antigen remains unidentified. The use of previously described methods and listed TCR primers produced the bulk TCR libraries. TCRdb itself ran the PCR reads through MiXCR, one entry per CDR3 protein. The profile shows over 550,000 distinct CDR3 sequences, 25% of them singletons. The data originate from a study of molecular identifiers for immune sequencing clone quantification. Naive CD8 T cells were picked out by sorting for CD8+CD4-CCR7+CD45RA+. Study findings and constraints: Clones carrying above 20 RNA copies accounted for over 97% of effector molecules, under 1% in naive cells. Spiked-in Jurkat TCR RNA corresponding to one cell was reported as detectable against approximately 930,000 naive cells.

The CDR3 has 18 amino acids. V dropped 0 bases and J dropped 6; count of bases not matched to a gene: 8. Germline V gene lookup returns CDR1 MDHEN and CDR2 SYDVKM. The chain employs TRBV28 and TRBJ2-7; 16 bases are shared with TRBD2. Sequenced input: naive CD8+ T cells from blood, with Jurkat cell RNA spiked in. The subset was: FACS-sorted CD8+CD4-CCR7+CD45RA+ naive T cells. This receptor was identified in a human donor in good health. Some libraries in this study had Jurkat cell RNA spiked in. The CDR3 protein is CASSLWPGTSGGDGEQYF. CDR3 DNA: TGTGCCAGCAGTTTATGGCCCGGGACTAGCGGGGGGGATGGCGAGCAGTACTTC.